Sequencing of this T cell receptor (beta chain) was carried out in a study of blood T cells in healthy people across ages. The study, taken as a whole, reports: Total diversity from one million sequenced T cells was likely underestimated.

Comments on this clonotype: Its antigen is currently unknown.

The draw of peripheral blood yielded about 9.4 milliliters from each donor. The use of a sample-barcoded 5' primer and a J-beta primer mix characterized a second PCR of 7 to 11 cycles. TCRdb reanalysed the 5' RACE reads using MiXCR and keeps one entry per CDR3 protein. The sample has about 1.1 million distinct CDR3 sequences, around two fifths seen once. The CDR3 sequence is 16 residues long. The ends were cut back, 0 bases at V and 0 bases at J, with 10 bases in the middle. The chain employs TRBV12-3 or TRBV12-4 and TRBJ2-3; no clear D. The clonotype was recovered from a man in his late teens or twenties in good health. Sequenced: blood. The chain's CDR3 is CASSLAQAASTDTQYF. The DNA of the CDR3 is TGTGCCAGCAGTTTAGCGCAGGCAGCTAGCACAGATACGCAGTATTTT.